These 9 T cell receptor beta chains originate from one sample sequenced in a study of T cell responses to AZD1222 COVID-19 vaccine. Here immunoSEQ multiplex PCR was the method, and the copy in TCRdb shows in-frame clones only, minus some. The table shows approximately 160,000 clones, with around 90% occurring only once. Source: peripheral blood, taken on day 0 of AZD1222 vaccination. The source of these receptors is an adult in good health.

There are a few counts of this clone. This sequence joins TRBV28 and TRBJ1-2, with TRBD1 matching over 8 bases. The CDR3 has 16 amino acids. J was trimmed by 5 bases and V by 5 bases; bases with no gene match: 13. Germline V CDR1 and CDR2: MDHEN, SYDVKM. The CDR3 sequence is CASSVGGTGRTYGYTF. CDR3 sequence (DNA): TGTGCCAGCAGTGTTGGGGGGACAGGACGTACTTATGGCTACACCTTC.

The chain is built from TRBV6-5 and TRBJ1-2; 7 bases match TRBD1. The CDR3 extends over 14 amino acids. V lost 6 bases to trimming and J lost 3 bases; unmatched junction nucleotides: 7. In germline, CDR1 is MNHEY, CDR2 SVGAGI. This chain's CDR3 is CASRETGQDYGYTF. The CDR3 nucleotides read TGTGCCAGCAGAGAGACAGGGCAGGACTATGGCTACACCTTC.

The CDR3 is CSAIDPVRGARAGELFF. The CDR3 nucleotides read TGCAGCGCTATAGACCCGGTCCGGGGGGCCAGGGCCGGGGAGCTGTTTTTT. This chain connects TRBV29-1 to TRBJ2-2, with D possibly matching TRBD2 (7 bases). Trimming left V 7 bases short and J 6 bases short, with 27 bases between. Germline loops: CDR1 SQVTM, CDR2 ANQGSEA. This CDR3 is built from 17 residues.

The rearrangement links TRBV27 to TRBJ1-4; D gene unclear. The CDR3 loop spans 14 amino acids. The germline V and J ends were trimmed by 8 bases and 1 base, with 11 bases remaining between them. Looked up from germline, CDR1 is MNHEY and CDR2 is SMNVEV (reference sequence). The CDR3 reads CASGGIGTNEKLFF. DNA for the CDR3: TGTGCCAGCGGAGGGATCGGAACTAATGAAAAACTGTTTTTT.

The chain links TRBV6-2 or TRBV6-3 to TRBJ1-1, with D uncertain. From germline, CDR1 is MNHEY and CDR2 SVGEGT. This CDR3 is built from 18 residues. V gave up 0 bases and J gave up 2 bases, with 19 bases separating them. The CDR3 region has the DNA TGTGCCAGCAGTTACTCGGCCGTCCTCAGTTGGGCAAACACTGAAGCTTTCTTT. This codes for CASSYSAVLSWANTEAFF.

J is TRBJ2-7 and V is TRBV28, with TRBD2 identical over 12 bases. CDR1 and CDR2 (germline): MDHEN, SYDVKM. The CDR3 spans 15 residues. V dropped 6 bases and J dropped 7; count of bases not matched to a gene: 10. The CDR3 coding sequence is TGTGCCAGCAGGCGCTTGACTAGCGGGAGTGGTGAGCAGTACTTC. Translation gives CASRRLTSGSGEQYF.

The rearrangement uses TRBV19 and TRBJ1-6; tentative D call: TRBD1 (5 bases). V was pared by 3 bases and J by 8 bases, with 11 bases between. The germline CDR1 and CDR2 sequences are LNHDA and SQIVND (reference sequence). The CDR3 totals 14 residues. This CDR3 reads CASSMRQFDSPLHF. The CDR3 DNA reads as TGTGCCAGTAGTATGAGACAGTTTGATTCACCCCTCCACTTT.

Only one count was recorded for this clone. DNA of the CDR3: TGTGCCAGCAGGTTCCGGGACAGGGACACCGGGGAGCTGTTTTTT. Its translation: CASRFRDRDTGELFF. The gene calls are TRBV5-5 and TRBJ2-2; 9 nucleotides line up with TRBD1. CDR3 length: 15 residues. J was trimmed by 3 bases and V by 5 bases; bases with no gene match: 5. Germline lookup yields CDR1 SGHKS and CDR2 YYEKEE (reference sequence).

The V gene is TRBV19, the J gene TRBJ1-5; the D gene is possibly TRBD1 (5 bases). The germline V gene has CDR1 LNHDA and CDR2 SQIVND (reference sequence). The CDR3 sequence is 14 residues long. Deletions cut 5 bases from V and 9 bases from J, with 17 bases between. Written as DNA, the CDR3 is TGTGCCAGTAGTTCGTATCCACAGGTCCCGCCCCAGCATTTT. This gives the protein CASSSYPQVPPQHF.